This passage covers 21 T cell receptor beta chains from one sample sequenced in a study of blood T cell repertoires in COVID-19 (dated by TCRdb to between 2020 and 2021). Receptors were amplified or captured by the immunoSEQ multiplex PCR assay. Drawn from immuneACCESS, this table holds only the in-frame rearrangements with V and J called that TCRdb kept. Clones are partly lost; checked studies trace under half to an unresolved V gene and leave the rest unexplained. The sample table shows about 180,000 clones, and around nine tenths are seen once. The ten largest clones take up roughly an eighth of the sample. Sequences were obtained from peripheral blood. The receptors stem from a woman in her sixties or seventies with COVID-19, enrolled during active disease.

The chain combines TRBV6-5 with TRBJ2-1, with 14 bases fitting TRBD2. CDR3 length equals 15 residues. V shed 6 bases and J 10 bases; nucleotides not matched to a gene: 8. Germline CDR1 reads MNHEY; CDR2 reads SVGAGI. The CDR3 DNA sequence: TGTGCCAGCAGCCCCTTGGGACTAGCGGGAGACGAGCAGTTCTTC. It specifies CASSPLGLAGDEQFF.

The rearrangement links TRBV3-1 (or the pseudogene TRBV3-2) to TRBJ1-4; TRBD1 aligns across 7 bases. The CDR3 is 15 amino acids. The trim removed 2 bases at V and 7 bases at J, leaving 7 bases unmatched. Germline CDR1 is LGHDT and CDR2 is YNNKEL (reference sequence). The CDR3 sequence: CASSQTDRESEKLFF. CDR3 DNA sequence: TGTGCCAGCAGCCAAACCGACAGGGAAAGTGAAAAACTGTTTTTT.

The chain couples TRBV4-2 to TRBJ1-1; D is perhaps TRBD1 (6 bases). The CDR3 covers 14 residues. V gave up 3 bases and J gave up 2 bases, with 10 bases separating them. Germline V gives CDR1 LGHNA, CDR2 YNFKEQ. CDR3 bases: TGTGCCAGCAGCCAGGGGGCGGGTAACACTGAAGCTTTCTTT. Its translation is CASSQGAGNTEAFF.

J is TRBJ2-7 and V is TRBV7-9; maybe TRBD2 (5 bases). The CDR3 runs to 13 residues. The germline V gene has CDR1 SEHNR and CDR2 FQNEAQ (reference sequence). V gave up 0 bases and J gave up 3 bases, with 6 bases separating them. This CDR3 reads CASSLAGDYEQYF. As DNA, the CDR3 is TGTGCCAGCAGCTTAGCCGGGGACTACGAGCAGTACTTC.

The CDR3 bases are TGCGCCAGCAGCCAAGATAGTGGACAGGGGTATGGCTACACCTTC. The encoded protein is CASSQDSGQGYGYTF. The rearrangement joins TRBV4-1 to TRBJ1-2, with TRBD1 matching over 9 bases. The CDR3 has 15 amino acids. V lost 0 bases and J lost 5; bases outside the gene matches: 4. Germline lookup yields CDR1 MGHRA and CDR2 YSYEKL.

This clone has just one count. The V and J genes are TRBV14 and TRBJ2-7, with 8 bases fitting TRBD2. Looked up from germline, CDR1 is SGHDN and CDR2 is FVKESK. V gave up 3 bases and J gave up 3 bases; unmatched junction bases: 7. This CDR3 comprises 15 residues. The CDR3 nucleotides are TGTGCCAGCAGCCAGAGGGCGGGAGGAGGCTACGAGCAGTACTTC. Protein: CASSQRAGGGYEQYF.

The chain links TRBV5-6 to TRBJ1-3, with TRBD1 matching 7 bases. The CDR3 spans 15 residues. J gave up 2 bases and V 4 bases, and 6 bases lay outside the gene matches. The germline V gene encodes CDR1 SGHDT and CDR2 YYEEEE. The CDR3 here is CASSLDRRPGNTIYF. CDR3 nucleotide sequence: TGTGCCAGCAGCCTGGACAGGCGTCCTGGAAACACCATATATTTT. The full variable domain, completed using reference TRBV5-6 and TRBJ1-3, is DAGVTQSPTHLIKTRGQQVTLRCSPKSGHDTVSWYQQALGQGPQFIFQYYEEEERQRGNFPDRFSGHQFPNYSSELNVNALLLGDSALYLCASSLDRRPGNTIYFGEGSWLTVV.

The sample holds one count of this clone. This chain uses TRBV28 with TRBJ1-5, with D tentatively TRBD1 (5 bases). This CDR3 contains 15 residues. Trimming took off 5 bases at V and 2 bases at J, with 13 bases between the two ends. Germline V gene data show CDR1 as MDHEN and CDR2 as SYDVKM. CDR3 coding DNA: TGTGCCAGCAGTCCCCTCGCGGGGGGCAATCAGCCCCAGCATTTT. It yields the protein CASSPLAGGNQPQHF.

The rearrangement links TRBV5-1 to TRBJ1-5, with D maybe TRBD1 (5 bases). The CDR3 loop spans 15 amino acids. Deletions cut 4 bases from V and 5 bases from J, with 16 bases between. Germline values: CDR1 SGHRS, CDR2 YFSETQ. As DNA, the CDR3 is TGCGCCAGCAGCCCGGGGGAGGGTATTTATCAGCCCCAGCATTTT. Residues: CASSPGEGIYQPQHF.

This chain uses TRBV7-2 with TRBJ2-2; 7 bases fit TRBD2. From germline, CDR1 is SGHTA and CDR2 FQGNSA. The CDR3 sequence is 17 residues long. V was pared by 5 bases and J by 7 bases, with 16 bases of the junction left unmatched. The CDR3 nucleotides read TGTGCCAGCAGCCCAGTTATCCGGGCGGGAGTGGGCGGGGAGCTGTTTTTT. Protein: CASSPVIRAGVGGELFF.

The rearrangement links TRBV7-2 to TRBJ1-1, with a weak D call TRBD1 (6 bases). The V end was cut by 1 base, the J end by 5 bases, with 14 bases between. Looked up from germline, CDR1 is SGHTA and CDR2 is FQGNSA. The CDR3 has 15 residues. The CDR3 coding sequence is TGTGCCAGCAGCTTAGATGCAGGGGTAGCAACTGAAGCTTTCTTT. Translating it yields CASSLDAGVATEAFF.

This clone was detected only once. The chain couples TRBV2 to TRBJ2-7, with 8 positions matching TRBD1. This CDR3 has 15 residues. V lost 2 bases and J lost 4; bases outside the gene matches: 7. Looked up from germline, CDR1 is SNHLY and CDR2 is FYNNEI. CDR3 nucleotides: TGTGCCAGCAGTGAATCTGGACAGGGTTATTACGAGCAGTACTTC. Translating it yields CASSESGQGYYEQYF.

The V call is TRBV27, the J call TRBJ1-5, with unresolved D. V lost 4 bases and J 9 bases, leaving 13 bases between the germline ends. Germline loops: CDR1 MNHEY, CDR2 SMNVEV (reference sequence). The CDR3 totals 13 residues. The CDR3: CASSYGQPGPQHF. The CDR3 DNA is TGTGCCAGCAGTTATGGCCAACCAGGGCCCCAGCATTTT.

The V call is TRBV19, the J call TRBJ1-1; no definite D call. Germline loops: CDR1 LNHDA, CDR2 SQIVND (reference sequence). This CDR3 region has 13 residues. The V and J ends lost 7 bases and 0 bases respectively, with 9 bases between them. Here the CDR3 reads CASTSRLNTEAFF. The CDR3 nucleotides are TGTGCCAGTACTTCCAGATTGAACACTGAAGCTTTCTTT.

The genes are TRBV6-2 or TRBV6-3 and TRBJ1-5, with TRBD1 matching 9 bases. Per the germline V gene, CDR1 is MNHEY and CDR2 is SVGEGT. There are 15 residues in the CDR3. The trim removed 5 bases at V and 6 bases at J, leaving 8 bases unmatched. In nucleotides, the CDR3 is TGTGCCAGCAGTCCCGACAGGGGGATAAGTCAGCCCCAGCATTTT. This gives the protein CASSPDRGISQPQHF.

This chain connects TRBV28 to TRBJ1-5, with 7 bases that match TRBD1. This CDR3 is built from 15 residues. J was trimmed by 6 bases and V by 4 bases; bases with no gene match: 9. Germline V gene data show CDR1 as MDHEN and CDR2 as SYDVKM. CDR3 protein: CASSSRQGEFQPQHF. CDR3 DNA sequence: TGTGCCAGCAGTTCCAGACAGGGAGAGTTTCAGCCCCAGCATTTT.

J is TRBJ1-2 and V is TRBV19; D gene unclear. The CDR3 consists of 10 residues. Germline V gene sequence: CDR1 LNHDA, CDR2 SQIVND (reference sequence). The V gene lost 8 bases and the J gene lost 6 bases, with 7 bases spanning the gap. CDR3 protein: CASSQNGYTF. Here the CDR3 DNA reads TGTGCCAGTTCACAAAATGGCTACACCTTC.

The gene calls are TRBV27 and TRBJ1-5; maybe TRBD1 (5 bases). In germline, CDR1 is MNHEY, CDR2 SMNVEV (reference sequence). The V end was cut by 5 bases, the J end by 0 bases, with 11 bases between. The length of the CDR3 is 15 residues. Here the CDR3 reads CASSRDRYSNQPQHF. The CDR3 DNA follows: TGTGCCAGCAGTCGAGACAGATATAGCAATCAGCCCCAGCATTTT.

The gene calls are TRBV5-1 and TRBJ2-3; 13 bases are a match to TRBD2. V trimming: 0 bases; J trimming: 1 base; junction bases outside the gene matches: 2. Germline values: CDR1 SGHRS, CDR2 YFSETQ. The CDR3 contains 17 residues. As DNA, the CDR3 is TGCGCCAGCAGCTTGGAAGGGACTAGCGGGGGCACAGATACGCAGTATTTT. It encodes CASSLEGTSGGTDTQYF.

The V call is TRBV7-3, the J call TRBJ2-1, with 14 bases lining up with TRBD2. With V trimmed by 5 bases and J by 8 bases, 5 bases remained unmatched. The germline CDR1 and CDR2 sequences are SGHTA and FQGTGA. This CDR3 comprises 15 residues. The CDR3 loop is CASSPGTSGSDEQFF. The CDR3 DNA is TGTGCCAGCAGCCCCGGGACTAGCGGGAGCGATGAGCAGTTCTTC.

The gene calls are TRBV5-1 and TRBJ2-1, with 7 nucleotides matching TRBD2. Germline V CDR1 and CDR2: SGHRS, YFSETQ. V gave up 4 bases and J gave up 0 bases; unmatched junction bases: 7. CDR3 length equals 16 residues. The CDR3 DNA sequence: TGCGCCAGCAGCGGCGGGACTACCCCCTCCTACAATGAGCAGTTCTTC. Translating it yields CASSGGTTPSYNEQFF. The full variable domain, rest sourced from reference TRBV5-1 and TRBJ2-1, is KAGVTQTPRYLIKTRGQQVTLSCSPISGHRSVSWYQQTPGQGLQFLFEYFSETQRNKGNFPGRFSGRQFSNSRSEMNVSTLELGDSALYLCASSGGTTPSYNEQFFGPGTRLTVL.